This T cell receptor beta chain was observed in a study of blood T cell repertoires in COVID-19. Turning to the study itself: Sites across the United States, Italy and Spain contributed samples from acute and convalescent COVID-19. PBMCs, B-cell-depleted T cells, or T cells were the source of the cDNA or gDNA that made up the material.

The germline V gene encodes CDR1 MDHEN and CDR2 SYDVKM. The CDR3 extends over 17 amino acids. Trimming took 6 bases from V and 0 from J, leaving 18 bases between them. Generated by immunoSEQ multiplex PCR, the TCRdb table keeps only in-frame clones and is missing some. The sample holds over 350,000 clones, around 88% seen once. Source material: peripheral blood. The clonotype was recovered from a woman younger than 45 with acute or convalescent COVID-19. V gene TRBV28 combines with J gene TRBJ1-3; weak D call: TRBD1 (6 bases). The CDR3 loop reads CASSPPRGGGSGNTIYF. The CDR3 DNA follows: TGTGCCAGCAGCCCTCCCCGAGGGGGGGGCTCTGGAAACACCATATATTTT.